This T cell receptor (beta chain) was identified in a study of blood T cell repertoires in COVID-19. At the level of the study: Whether acute or convalescent, the COVID-19 samples came from the United States, Italy and Spain. Sources were T cells, B-cell-depleted T cells, or PBMCs; the material itself was cDNA or gDNA.

The CDR3 spans 17 residues. From germline, CDR1 is SGHRS and CDR2 YFSETQ. Trimming removed 0 bases from V and 11 bases from J; junction bases left unmatched: 15. Authors' processing steps: Amplification of reference gene primers provided the estimated nucleated cell counts. Clones were sequenced by immunoSEQ multiplex PCR, and TCRdb holds only the in-frame ones, with some missing. V, J and clone size are those of that table, while D and trimming were read from the DNA. The sample lists 88,000 or so clones, roughly 87% occurring once. The TCR was taken from a man aged 60 to 75 with acute or convalescent COVID-19. Sequencing used peripheral blood. The chain uses TRBV5-1 and TRBJ1-2, with 11 positions matching TRBD1. The CDR3, as DNA: TGCGCCAGCAGCTTGGTCCCGGGTAGGGGACAGGGGGTTTCGTACACCTTC. The encoded protein is CASSLVPGRGQGVSYTF.